The 31 T cell receptor beta chains below all came from one sample that was sequenced in a study of T cells after yellow fever vaccination. TCRdb processed the 5' RACE reads anew with MiXCR; each CDR3 protein has one entry. The sample contains roughly 60,000 distinct CDR3 sequences, more than 5.5% of which appear only once. This specimen was CD8+ T cells sorted from PBMCs, taken on the day of the first yellow fever vaccination. These receptors originate from a man aged 18 to 30 who received the YFV17D yellow fever vaccine.

This chain links TRBV20-1 with TRBJ1-1; D remains unclear. The CDR3 contains 13 residues. Trimming removed 1 base from V and 0 bases from J, with 6 bases in between. Germline V gives CDR1 DFQATT, CDR2 SNEGSKA (reference sequence). The CDR3 reads CSARVLVNTEAFF. The DNA of the CDR3 is TGCAGTGCTAGAGTCTTGGTGAACACTGAAGCTTTCTTT.

There are a few counts of this clonotype. This rearrangement joins TRBV6-5 to TRBJ2-3, with TRBD2 identical over 10 bases. Germline trimming cut 3 bases from V and 2 bases from J; bases unmatched to any gene: 11. The CDR3 length is 18 residues. From germline, CDR1 is MNHEY and CDR2 SVGAGI. CDR3 in amino acids: CASSYWASGGSDTDTQYF. DNA for the CDR3: TGTGCCAGCAGTTATTGGGCTAGCGGGGGTTCGGACACAGATACGCAGTATTTT.

The chain uses TRBV12-3 or TRBV12-4 and TRBJ1-1; tentative D call: TRBD1 (6 bases). The CDR3 extends over 13 amino acids. V lost 6 bases and J lost 9, with 17 bases in between. The CDR3 loop reads CASRSGGGAQAFF. CDR3 sequence (DNA): TGTGCCAGCAGGTCGGGGGGGGGGGCGCAAGCTTTCTTT.

This clonotype has more than one count but fewer than ten. The chain joins TRBV5-4 to TRBJ1-1; D not certain. The germline CDR1 and CDR2 sequences are SGHNT and YYREEE (reference sequence). This CDR3 spans 12 amino acids. Trimming pared 4 bases from V and 11 bases from J, leaving 15 bases between. DNA of the CDR3: TGTGCCAGCAGCGCCGGCGGGGTCCAGGCTTTCTTT. This gives the protein CASSAGGVQAFF. The full variable domain, rest sourced from reference TRBV5-4 and TRBJ1-1, is ETGVTQSPTHLIKTRGQQVTLRCSSQSGHNTVSWYQQALGQGPQFIFQYYREEENGRGNFPPRFSGLQFPNYSSELNVNALELDDSALYLCASSAGGVQAFFGQGTRLTVV.

The chain joins TRBV6-2 or TRBV6-3 to TRBJ2-7, with TRBD1 matching over 11 bases. The CDR3 spans 16 residues. V shed 5 bases and J 3 bases; nucleotides not matched to a gene: 9. In germline, CDR1 is MNHEY, CDR2 SVGEGT. The CDR3 here is CASSGRTGGLGYEQYV. CDR3 coding DNA: TGTGCCAGCAGTGGACGGACAGGGGGCTTGGGCTACGAGCAGTACGTC.

At least ten counts were recorded for this clonotype. A read error may account for a junction end that differs from germline. V gene TRBV12-3 or TRBV12-4 combines with J gene TRBJ2-3, with 11 bases fitting TRBD1. There are 16 residues in the CDR3. Here the CDR3 reads CASSSPGTGGTDTHYF. The DNA of the CDR3 is TGTGCCAGCAGTTCCCCGGGGACAGGGGGAACAGATACGCATTATTTT.

The rearrangement links TRBV10-3 to TRBJ1-5, with TRBD1 as a possible D gene (6 bases). The germline CDR1 and CDR2 sequences are ENHRY and SYGVKD. The ends were cut back, 2 bases at V and 3 bases at J, with 11 bases in the middle. The CDR3 is made up of 15 amino acids. CDR3 region: CAISETRGDNQPQHF. Here the CDR3 DNA reads TGTGCCATCAGTGAGACCAGGGGTGACAATCAGCCCCAGCATTTT.

The V and J genes are TRBV18 and TRBJ2-7, with 11 bases that match TRBD1. The V segment lost 6 bases and the J segment 3 bases; nucleotides outside the gene matches: 7. The germline V gene encodes CDR1 KGHSH and CDR2 LQKENI. The CDR3 is 15 residues long. CDR3 sequence (DNA): TGTGCCAGCTCTCTTTCTGGGACAGGGGGCTACGAGCAGTACTTC. Translated, it gives CASSLSGTGGYEQYF.

This clonotype was detected a few times. V is TRBV27 and J is TRBJ2-6; D call uncertain. CDR1 is MNHEY and CDR2 is SMNVEV in the germline V gene (reference sequence). The CDR3 contains 18 residues. Between the trimmed V and J ends, which lost 6 bases and 0 bases, there was a span of 18 bases. The CDR3 DNA reads as TGTGCCAGCAGATCCACCTCGAGTTGGCGCTCTGGGGCCAACGTCCTGACTTTC. This codes for CASRSTSSWRSGANVLTF. The complete variable domain, with remaining parts taken from reference TRBV27 and TRBJ2-6, reads EAQVTQNPRYLITVTGKKLTVTCSQNMNHEYMSWYRQDPGLGLRQIYYSMNVEVTDKGDVPEGYKVSRKEKRNFPLILESPSPNQTSLYFCASRSTSSWRSGANVLTFGAGSRLTVL.

The chain has TRBV15 and TRBJ1-1; D gene unclear. Germline V gene data show CDR1 as LNHNV and CDR2 as YYDKDF (reference sequence). The CDR3 has 13 residues. Trimming took off 0 bases at V and 11 bases at J, with 13 bases between the two ends. CDR3 DNA: TGTGCCACCAGCAGAGATTGGGTAAACTACGCTTTCTTT. Translated: CATSRDWVNYAFF.

This clonotype was counted many times. The rearrangement links TRBV3-1 to TRBJ2-1, with 7 bases aligning to TRBD1. This CDR3 spans 15 amino acids. Germline values: CDR1 LGHDT, CDR2 YNNKEL (reference sequence). Losses at the gene ends were 0 bases for V and 8 bases for J; bases not matched to a gene: 7. CDR3 protein: CASSQDPGQVYEQFF. In DNA, the CDR3 is TGTGCCAGCAGCCAAGATCCCGGACAGGTGTATGAGCAGTTCTTC.

This clonotype appeared a few times. The chain recombines TRBV5-1 with TRBJ2-3; TRBD2 matches at 9 bases. V was clipped by 0 bases and J by 0 bases; unmatched bases: 5. The germline V gene encodes CDR1 SGHRS and CDR2 YFSETQ. The CDR3 is 17 amino acids. CDR3 protein: CASSLAGGGASTDTQYF. The CDR3 DNA sequence: TGCGCCAGCAGCTTGGCTGGCGGGGGGGCTAGCACAGATACGCAGTATTTT.

A few counts support this clonotype. V and J are TRBV2 and TRBJ2-2; 9 nucleotides match TRBD1. Germline CDR1 SNHLY, CDR2 FYNNEI. V trimming: 11 bases; J trimming: 2 bases; junction bases outside the gene matches: 6. This CDR3 comprises 14 residues. In DNA, the CDR3 is TGTGCCGGAAGGGACAGGGATAACACCGGGGAGCTGTTTTTT. This encodes CAGRDRDNTGELFF. Variable domain in full (rest from reference TRBV2 and TRBJ2-2): EPEVTQTPSHQVTQMGQEVILRCVPISNHLYFYWYRQILGQKVEFLVSFYNNEISEKSEIFDDQFSVERPDGSNFTLKIRSTKLEDSAMYFCAGRDRDNTGELFFGEGSRLTVL.

This clonotype has at least ten counts. V usage is TRBV20-1 and J usage is TRBJ1-2; D is uncertain. The CDR3 runs 13 residues. Trimming cost V 5 bases and J 5 bases, with 15 bases left between them. The germline V gene encodes CDR1 DFQATT and CDR2 SNEGSKA (reference sequence). The CDR3 DNA reads TGCAGTGCTGGGAGACTAAGGCCTTATGGCTACACCTTC. This encodes CSAGRLRPYGYTF.

The DNA of the CDR3 is TGTGCCAGCAGCTTATCCCGGAAAGACTCTGGGGCCAACGTCCTGACTTTC. Its protein product is CASSLSRKDSGANVLTF. The chain has TRBV7-8 and TRBJ2-6; D unclear. Looked up from germline, CDR1 is SGHVS and CDR2 is FQNEAQ. Trimming removed 2 bases from V and 0 bases from J, with 11 bases in between. CDR3 size: 17 residues.

This clonotype was counted ten times or more. The chain carries TRBV5-1 and TRBJ2-1, with D possibly TRBD2 on 6 matching bases. The V gene's germline CDR1 is SGHRS and CDR2 YFSETQ. The CDR3 has 15 amino acids. Between the trimmed V and J ends, which lost 0 bases and 8 bases, there was a span of 15 bases. In nucleotides, the CDR3 is TGCGCCAGCAGCTTGGAAGTTTACAGGAGGGATGAGCAGTTCTTC. Protein sequence: CASSLEVYRRDEQFF.

Only a few counts were recorded for this clonotype. This CDR3 is CASSATSSYEQYF. The CDR3 DNA follows: TGTGCCAGCAGCGCGACCAGCTCCTACGAGCAGTACTTC. J is TRBJ2-7 and V is TRBV7-2; D unresolved. The CDR3 spans 13 residues. Trimming left V 5 bases short and J 0 bases short, with 8 bases between. Germline V CDR1 and CDR2: SGHTA, FQGNSA.

This clonotype was seen many times. This rearrangement joins TRBV12-3 or TRBV12-4 to TRBJ2-7; the match to TRBD2 covers 7 bases. The CDR3 sequence is 16 residues long. V shed 7 bases, J shed 0 bases, and the junction held 12 bases outside the gene matches. CDR3 protein: CASTSRAGESSYEQYF. The CDR3 DNA follows: TGTGCCAGCACCTCCAGGGCGGGGGAAAGCTCCTACGAGCAGTACTTC.

Turning to this clonotype: Given the absence of the conserved phenylalanine or tryptophan at the CDR3 end, a read error is likely. The chain employs TRBV6-1 and TRBJ1-5; weak D call: TRBD1 (6 bases). The CDR3 contains 13 residues. V was trimmed by 5 bases and J by 6 bases, leaving 11 bases between them. CDR1 is MNHNS, CDR2 SASEGT, per germline. CDR3: CASSPTGGQPQHI. The DNA for the CDR3 is TGTGCCAGCAGTCCGACAGGCGGTCAGCCCCAGCATATT.

This clonotype showed up many times. The V and J genes are TRBV11-2 and TRBJ2-7; the match to TRBD1 covers 11 bases. CDR1 and CDR2 from the germline V gene are SGHAT and FQNNGV. CDR3 length: 14 residues. V lost 5 bases, J lost 6 bases, and 6 bases stayed unmatched. In nucleotides, the CDR3 is TGTGCCAGCAGCAAGGGACAGGGGGGGGTCGAGCAGTACGTC. This codes for CASSKGQGGVEQYV.

The J gene is TRBJ2-5, the V gene TRBV6-1; 10 nucleotides align to TRBD1. Per germline, CDR1 MNHNS and CDR2 SASEGT. V was clipped by 1 base and J by 4 bases; unmatched bases: 3. The CDR3 totals 15 residues. For the CDR3, the DNA is TGTGCCAGCAGTGAAGAGACAGGGGGCGCAGAGACCCAGTACTTC. Its translation: CASSEETGGAETQYF.

This chain links TRBV6-1 with TRBJ2-5, with 8 bases fitting TRBD1. In germline, CDR1 is MNHNS, CDR2 SASEGT. The CDR3 is 13 residues long. The J segment lost 1 base and the V segment lost 6 bases, leaving 1 base of the junction unmatched. The CDR3, as DNA: TGTGCCAGCAGAGGGACAGGCCAAGAGACCCAGTACTTC. Translating gives CASRGTGQETQYF.

The rearrangement links TRBV12-3 or TRBV12-4 to TRBJ2-1, with D uncertain. This CDR3 region has 13 residues. With 2 bases removed from V and 8 bases from J, the gap between germline ends came to 10 bases. The CDR3 region is CASSLLVEDEQFF. The CDR3, as DNA: TGTGCCAGCAGTTTATTGGTAGAGGATGAGCAGTTCTTC.

This clonotype came up many times. J is TRBJ2-3 and V is TRBV29-1; 9 nucleotides match TRBD1. The CDR3 runs to 15 residues. V dropped 3 bases and J dropped 1; count of bases not matched to a gene: 5. Germline V lookup: CDR1 SQVTM, CDR2 ANQGSEA. In DNA form, the CDR3 reads TGCAGCGTTGATGGGGACAGGGAAGGCACAGATACGCAGTATTTT. This encodes CSVDGDREGTDTQYF.

This clonotype was recorded a few times. The chain employs TRBV12-3 or TRBV12-4 and TRBJ1-5, with a possible D match to TRBD1 (6 bases). The CDR3 length is 13 residues. The ends were cut back, 6 bases at V and 7 bases at J, with 13 bases in the middle. In nucleotides, the CDR3 is TGTGCCAGCAGATACAGGGATCGGCAGCCCCAGCATTTT. Translation gives CASRYRDRQPQHF.

This clonotype has a count of ten or more. The chain uses TRBV5-1 and TRBJ2-3; TRBD1 aligns across 8 bases. V gave up 4 bases and J gave up 6 bases; unmatched junction bases: 7. CDR1 SGHRS and CDR2 YFSETQ come from the germline V gene. The CDR3 has 14 amino acids. CDR3 sequence: CASSPTGDVDTQYF. Written as DNA, the CDR3 is TGCGCCAGCAGCCCGACAGGGGATGTGGATACGCAGTATTTT. The full variable domain, in which reference TRBV5-1 and TRBJ2-3 provide the parts outside the CDR3, is KAGVTQTPRYLIKTRGQQVTLSCSPISGHRSVSWYQQTPGQGLQFLFEYFSETQRNKGNFPGRFSGRQFSNSRSEMNVSTLELGDSALYLCASSPTGDVDTQYFGPGTRLTVL.

This clonotype was seen at least ten times. The chain links TRBV4-3 to TRBJ2-3, with a tentative D call TRBD2 (6 bases). The CDR3 runs to 17 residues. The V end lost 3 bases, the J end lost 5 bases, and 21 bases lay between the germline ends. Germline V lookup: CDR1 LGHNA, CDR2 YSLEER. CDR3: CASSQGRDRRRGDTQYF. DNA of the CDR3: TGCGCCAGCAGCCAGGGTAGGGACCGTCGGAGGGGAGATACGCAGTATTTT.

Many counts were recorded for this clonotype. This chain joins TRBV13 and TRBJ2-3; D call uncertain. V was cut by 3 bases and J by 4 bases, with 5 bases left in between. Germline values: CDR1 PRHDT, CDR2 FYEKMQ (reference sequence). This CDR3 spans 12 amino acids. The CDR3 DNA is TGTGCCAGCAGCTTCACGGCAGATACGCAGTATTTT. Protein: CASSFTADTQYF.

The sample holds many counts of this clonotype. The J gene is TRBJ1-1, the V gene TRBV4-3; D ambiguous. Trimming removed 0 bases from V and 1 base from J, with 9 bases in between. This CDR3 has 15 residues. From germline, CDR1 is LGHNA and CDR2 YSLEER. This chain's CDR3 is CASSQDRAGNTEAFF. The DNA for the CDR3 is TGCGCCAGCAGCCAAGATAGGGCGGGGAACACTGAAGCTTTCTTT.

At least ten counts were recorded for this clonotype. The chain is built from TRBV9 and TRBJ1-3; D is uncertain. This CDR3 spans 15 amino acids. CDR1 SGDLS and CDR2 YYNGEE come from the germline V gene. V was shortened by 3 bases and J by 4 bases, with 14 bases between the two germline ends. The CDR3 loop is CASSGIGSNGNTIYF. CDR3 nucleotides: TGTGCCAGCAGCGGAATCGGGAGTAACGGAAACACCATATATTTT.

In this sample, this clonotype turned up many times. This chain links TRBV3-1 with TRBJ2-5; 9 nucleotides line up with TRBD1. With 4 bases clipped from V and 2 bases from J, the junction kept 8 bases outside the gene matches. Germline CDR1 is LGHDT and CDR2 is YNNKEL (reference sequence). This CDR3 is built from 16 residues. The CDR3 DNA is TGTGCCAGCAGCCGTTGGACAGGGGCAGGACAAGAGACCCAGTACTTC. This codes for CASSRWTGAGQETQYF.